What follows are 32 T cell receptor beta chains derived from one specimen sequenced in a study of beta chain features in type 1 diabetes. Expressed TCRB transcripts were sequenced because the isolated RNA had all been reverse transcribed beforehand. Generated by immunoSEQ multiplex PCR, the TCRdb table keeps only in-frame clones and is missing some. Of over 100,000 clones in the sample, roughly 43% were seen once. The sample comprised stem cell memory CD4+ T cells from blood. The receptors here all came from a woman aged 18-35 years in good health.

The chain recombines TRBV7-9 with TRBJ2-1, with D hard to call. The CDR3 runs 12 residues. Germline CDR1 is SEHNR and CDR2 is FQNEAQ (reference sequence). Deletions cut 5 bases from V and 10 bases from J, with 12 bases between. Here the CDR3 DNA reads TGTGCCAGCAGCCTGGCCAGAGGAGAGCAGTTCTTC. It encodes CASSLARGEQFF.

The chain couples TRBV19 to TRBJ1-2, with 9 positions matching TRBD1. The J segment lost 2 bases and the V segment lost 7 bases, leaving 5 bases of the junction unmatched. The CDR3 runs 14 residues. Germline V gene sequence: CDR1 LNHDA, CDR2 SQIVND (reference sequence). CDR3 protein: CASTGTGTNYGYTF. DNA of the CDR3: TGTGCCAGTACGGGGACAGGGACCAACTATGGCTACACCTTC.

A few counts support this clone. The CDR3 loop reads CASNPAGLTDTQYF. For the CDR3, the DNA is TGTGCCAGCAATCCAGCGGGACTCACAGATACGCAGTATTTT. The chain joins TRBV27 to TRBJ2-3; 7 bases fit TRBD2. The CDR3 length is 14 residues. V trimming: 7 bases; J trimming: 2 bases; junction bases outside the gene matches: 6. CDR1 is MNHEY, CDR2 SMNVEV, per germline (reference sequence).

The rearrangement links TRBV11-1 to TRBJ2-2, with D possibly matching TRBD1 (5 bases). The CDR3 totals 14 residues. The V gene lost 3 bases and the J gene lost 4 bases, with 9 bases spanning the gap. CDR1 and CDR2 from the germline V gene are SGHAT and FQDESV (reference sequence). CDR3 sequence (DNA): TGTGCCAGCAGCTTCAGGGAAAGCACCGGGGAGCTGTTTTTT. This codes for CASSFRESTGELFF.

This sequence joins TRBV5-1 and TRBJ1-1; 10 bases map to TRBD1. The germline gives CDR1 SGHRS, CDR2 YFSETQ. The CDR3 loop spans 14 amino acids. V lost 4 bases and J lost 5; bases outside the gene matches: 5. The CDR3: CASSMRDRGTEAFF. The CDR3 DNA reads TGCGCCAGCAGCATGCGGGACAGGGGAACTGAAGCTTTCTTT.

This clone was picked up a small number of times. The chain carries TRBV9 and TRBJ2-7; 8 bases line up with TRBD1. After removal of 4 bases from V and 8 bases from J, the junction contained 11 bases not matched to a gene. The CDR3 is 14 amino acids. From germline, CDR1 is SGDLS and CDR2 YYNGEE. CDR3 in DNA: TGTGCCAGCAGCCCTGGACAGGGTGGTATTCAGCAGTACTTC. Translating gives CASSPGQGGIQQYF.

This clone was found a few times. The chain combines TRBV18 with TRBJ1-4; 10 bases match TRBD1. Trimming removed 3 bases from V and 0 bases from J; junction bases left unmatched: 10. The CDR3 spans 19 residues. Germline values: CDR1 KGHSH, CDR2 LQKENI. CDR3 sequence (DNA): TGTGCCAGCTCACCCCCTGCGGGACAGGGGTCTGCAACTAATGAAAAACTGTTTTTT. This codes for CASSPPAGQGSATNEKLFF.

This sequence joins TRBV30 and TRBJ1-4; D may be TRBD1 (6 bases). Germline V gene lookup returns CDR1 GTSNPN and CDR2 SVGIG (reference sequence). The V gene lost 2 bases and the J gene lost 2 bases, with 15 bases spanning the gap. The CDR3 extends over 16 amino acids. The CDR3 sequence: CAWSLRGGLTNEKLFF. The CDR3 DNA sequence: TGTGCCTGGAGTCTTAGGGGGGGCTTGACTAATGAAAAACTGTTTTTT.

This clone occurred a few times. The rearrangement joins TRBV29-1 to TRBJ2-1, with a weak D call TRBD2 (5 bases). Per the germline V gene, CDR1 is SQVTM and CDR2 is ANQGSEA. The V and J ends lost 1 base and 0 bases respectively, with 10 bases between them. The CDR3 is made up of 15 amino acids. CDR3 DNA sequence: TGCAGCGTTGAAGGAGGGCCGAGCTCCTACAATGAGCAGTTCTTC. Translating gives CSVEGGPSSYNEQFF.

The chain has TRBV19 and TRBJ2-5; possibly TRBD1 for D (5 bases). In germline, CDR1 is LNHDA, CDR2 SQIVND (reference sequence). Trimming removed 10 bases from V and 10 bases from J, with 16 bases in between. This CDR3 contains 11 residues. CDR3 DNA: TGTGCCACGAGGACAAACTGGGACCAGTACTTC. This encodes CATRTNWDQYF.

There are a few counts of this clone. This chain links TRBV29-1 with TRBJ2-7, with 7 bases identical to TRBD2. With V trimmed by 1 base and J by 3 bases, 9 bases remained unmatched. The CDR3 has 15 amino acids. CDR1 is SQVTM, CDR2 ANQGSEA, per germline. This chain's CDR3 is CSVEGRAPGGYEQYF. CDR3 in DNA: TGCAGCGTTGAAGGAAGGGCCCCGGGGGGCTACGAGCAGTACTTC.

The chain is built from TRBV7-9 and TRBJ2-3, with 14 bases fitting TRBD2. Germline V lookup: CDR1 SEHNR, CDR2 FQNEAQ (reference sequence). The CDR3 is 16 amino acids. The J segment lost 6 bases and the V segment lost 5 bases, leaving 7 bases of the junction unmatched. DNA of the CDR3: TGTGCCAGCAGCGTCGCCGGGACTAGCGGGAGTGATACGCAGTATTTT. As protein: CASSVAGTSGSDTQYF.

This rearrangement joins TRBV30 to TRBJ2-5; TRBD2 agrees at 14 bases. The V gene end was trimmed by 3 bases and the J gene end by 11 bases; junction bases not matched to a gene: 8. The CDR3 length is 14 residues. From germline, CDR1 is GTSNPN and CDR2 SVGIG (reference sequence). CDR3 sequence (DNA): TGTGCCTGGAGCCTAGGACTAGCGGGAGGCCGACAGTACTTC. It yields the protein CAWSLGLAGGRQYF.

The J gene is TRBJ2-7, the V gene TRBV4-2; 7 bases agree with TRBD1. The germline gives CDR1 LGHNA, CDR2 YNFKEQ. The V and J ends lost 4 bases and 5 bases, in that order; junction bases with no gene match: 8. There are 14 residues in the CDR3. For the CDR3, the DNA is TGTGCCAGCAGCCCAAGCGGACAGGCCGACGAGCAGTACTTC. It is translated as CASSPSGQADEQYF.

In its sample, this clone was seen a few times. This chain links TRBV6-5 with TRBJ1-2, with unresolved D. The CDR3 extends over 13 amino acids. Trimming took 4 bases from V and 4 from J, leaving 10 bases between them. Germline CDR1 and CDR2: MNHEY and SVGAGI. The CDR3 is CASSSVSFYGYTF. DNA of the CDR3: TGTGCCAGCAGTTCCGTCTCCTTCTATGGCTACACCTTC.

The CDR3 loop is CASSPDSNEQFF. In nucleotides, the CDR3 is TGTGCCAGCAGCCCGGACAGCAATGAGCAGTTCTTC. The chain uses TRBV11-3 and TRBJ2-1; possibly TRBD1 for D (6 bases). Germline-derived CDR1 and CDR2 are SGHNT and YENEEA. The V end was cut by 5 bases, the J end by 6 bases, with 8 bases between. The CDR3 runs 12 residues.

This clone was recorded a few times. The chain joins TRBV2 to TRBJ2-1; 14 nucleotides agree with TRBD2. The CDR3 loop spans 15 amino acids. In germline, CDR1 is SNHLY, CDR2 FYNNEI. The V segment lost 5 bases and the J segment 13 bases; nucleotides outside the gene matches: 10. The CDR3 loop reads CASSFGTSGSSLQFF. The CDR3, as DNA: TGTGCCAGCAGTTTCGGGACTAGCGGGAGTTCCCTCCAGTTCTTC.

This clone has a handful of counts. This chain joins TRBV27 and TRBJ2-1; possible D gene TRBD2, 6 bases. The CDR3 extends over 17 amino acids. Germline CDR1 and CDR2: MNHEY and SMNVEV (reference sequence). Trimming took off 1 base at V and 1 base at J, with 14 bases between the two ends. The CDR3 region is CASSLWPPSVSYNEQFF. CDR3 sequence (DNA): TGTGCCAGCAGTTTATGGCCCCCTAGCGTTTCCTACAATGAGCAGTTCTTC.

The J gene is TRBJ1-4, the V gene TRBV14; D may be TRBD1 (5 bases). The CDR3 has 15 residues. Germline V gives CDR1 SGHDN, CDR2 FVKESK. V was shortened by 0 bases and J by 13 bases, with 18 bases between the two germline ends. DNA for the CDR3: TGTGCCAGCAGCCAAGATTGGGCAGGGCCGGTAGGACTGTTTTTT. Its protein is CASSQDWAGPVGLFF.

CDR3 in amino acids: CASSFPGNYGYTF. The CDR3 nucleotides are TGTGCCAGCAGCTTCCCGGGGAACTATGGCTACACCTTC. The rearrangement joins TRBV5-4 to TRBJ1-2; D not certain. V was trimmed by 2 bases and J by 2 bases, leaving 7 bases between them. The V gene's germline CDR1 is SGHNT and CDR2 YYREEE (reference sequence). The CDR3 length is 13 residues.

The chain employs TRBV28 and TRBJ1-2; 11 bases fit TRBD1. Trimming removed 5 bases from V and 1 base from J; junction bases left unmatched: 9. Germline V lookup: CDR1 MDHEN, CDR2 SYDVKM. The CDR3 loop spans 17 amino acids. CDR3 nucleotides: TGTGCCAGCAGTCGAACGGGGACAGGGGGTTTTAACTATGGCTACACCTTC. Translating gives CASSRTGTGGFNYGYTF.

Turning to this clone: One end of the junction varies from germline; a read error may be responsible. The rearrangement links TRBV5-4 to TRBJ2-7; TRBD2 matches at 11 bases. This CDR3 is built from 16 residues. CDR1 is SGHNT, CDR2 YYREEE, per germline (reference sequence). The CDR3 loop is CASRLDLTSGGYEQYF. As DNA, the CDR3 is TGTGCCAGCAGGTTGGACCTAACTAGCGGGGGCTACGAGCAGTACTTC.

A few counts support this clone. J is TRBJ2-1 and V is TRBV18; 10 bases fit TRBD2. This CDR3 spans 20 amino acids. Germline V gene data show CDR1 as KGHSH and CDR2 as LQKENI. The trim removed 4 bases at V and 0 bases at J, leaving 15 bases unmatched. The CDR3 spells CASSLLLGLAALSSYNEQFF. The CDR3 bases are TGTGCCAGCTCACTCCTCCTAGGACTAGCGGCACTTAGCTCCTACAATGAGCAGTTCTTC.

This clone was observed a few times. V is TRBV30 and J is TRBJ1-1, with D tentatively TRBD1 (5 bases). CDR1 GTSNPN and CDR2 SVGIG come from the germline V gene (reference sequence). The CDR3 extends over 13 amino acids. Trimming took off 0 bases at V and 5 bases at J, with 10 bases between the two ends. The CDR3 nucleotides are TGTGCCTGGAGTGTACAGGAGGGGACTGAAGCTTTCTTT. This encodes CAWSVQEGTEAFF.

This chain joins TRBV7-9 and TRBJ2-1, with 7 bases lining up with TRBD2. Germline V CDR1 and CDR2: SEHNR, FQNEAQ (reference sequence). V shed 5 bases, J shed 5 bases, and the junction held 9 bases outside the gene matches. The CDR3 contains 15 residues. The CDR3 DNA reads TGTGCCAGCAGCCCGCCGGGAGGTACAAACAATGAGCAGTTCTTC. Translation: CASSPPGGTNNEQFF. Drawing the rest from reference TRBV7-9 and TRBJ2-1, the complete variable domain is DTGVSQNPRHKITKRGQNVTFRCDPISEHNRLYWYRQTLGQGPEFLTYFQNEAQLEKSRLLSDRFSAERPKGSFSTLEIQRTEQGDSAMYLCASSPPGGTNNEQFFGPGTRLTVL.

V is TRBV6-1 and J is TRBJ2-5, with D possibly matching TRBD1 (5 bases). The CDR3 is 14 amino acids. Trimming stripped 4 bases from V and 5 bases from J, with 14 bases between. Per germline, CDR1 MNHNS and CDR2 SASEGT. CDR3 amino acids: CASSGYRSWETQYF. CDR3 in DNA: TGTGCCAGCAGTGGTTACAGGAGCTGGGAGACCCAGTACTTC.

CDR3 in amino acids: CASSYAGGSTEAFF. Written as DNA, the CDR3 is TGTGCCAGCAGTTACGCGGGGGGTTCCACTGAAGCTTTCTTT. This chain uses TRBV6-5 with TRBJ1-1; possibly TRBD1 for D (5 bases). Between the trimmed V and J ends, which lost 2 bases and 4 bases, there was a span of 11 bases. There are 14 residues in the CDR3. Germline values: CDR1 MNHEY, CDR2 SVGAGI.

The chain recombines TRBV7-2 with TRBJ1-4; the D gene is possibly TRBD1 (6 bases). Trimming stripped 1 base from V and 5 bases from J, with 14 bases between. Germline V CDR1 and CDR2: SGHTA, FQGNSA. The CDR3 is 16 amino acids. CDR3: CASSLGFGQPNEKLFF. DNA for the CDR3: TGTGCCAGCAGCTTAGGTTTTGGACAGCCGAATGAAAAACTGTTTTTT.

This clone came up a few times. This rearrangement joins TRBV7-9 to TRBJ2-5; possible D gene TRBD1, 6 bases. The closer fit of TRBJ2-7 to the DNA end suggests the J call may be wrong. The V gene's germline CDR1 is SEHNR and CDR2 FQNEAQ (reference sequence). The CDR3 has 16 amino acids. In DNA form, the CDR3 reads TGTGCCAGCAGCTTAGATCGTGGACAGCCAACCTACGAGCAGTACTTC. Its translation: CASSLDRGQPTYEQYF.

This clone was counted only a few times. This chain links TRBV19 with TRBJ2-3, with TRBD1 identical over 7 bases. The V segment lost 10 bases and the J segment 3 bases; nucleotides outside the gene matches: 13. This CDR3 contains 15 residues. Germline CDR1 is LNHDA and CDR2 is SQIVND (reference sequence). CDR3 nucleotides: TGTGCCACACGCCCCGACAGGGTCTCGACAGATACGCAGTATTTT. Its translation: CATRPDRVSTDTQYF. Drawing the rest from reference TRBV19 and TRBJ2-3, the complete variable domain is DGGITQSPKYLFRKEGQNVTLSCEQNLNHDAMYWYRQDPGQGLRLIYYSQIVNDFQKGDIAEGYSVSREKKESFPLTVTSAQKNPTAFYLCATRPDRVSTDTQYFGPGTRLTVL.

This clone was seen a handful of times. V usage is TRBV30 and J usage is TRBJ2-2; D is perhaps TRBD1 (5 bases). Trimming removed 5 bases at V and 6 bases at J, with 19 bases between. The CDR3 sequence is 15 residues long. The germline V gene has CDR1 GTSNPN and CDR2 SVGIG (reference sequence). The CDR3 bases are TGTGCCTGGCGCCAAGGGGTGGCGCGGCCCGGGGAGCTGTTTTTT. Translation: CAWRQGVARPGELFF. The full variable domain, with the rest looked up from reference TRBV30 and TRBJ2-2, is SQTIHQWPATLVQPVGSPLSLECTVEGTSNPNLYWYRQAAGRGLQLLFYSVGIGQISSEVPQNLSASRPQDRQFILSSKKLLLSDSGFYLCAWRQGVARPGELFFGEGSRLTVL.

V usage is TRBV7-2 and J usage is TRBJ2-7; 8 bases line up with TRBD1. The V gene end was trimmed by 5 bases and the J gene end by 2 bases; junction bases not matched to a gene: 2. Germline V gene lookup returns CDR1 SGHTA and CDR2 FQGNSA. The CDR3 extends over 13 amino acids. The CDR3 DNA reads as TGTGCCAGCAGCATCAGGGGGCCCTACGAGCAGTACTTC. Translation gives CASSIRGPYEQYF.